This entry lists 23 T cell receptor beta chains sequenced from one sample in a study of regulatory T cells in long-lasting Graves disease. CDR3-region Arm-PCR and iRepertoire HTBI primers produced the TCR beta libraries. TCRdb used MiXCR to reprocess the multiplex PCR reads, holding one entry per CDR3 protein. The data show about 470,000 distinct CDR3 sequences, about a sixth seen once. Stated time point: newly diagnosed GD, antithyroid drugs for less than 3 months. RNA isolated from PBMCs was used to make the TCR library. The data also belong to a second study, concerning T cells in Graves' hyperthyroidism and ophthalmopathy.

Sequenced here: peripheral blood mononuclear cells (PBMCs), sampled at new diagnosis, from a patient treated with antithyroid drugs. The receptors were sampled from a man aged 35 to 55 with Graves disease.

This clonotype was seen at least ten times. The chain couples TRBV5-1 to TRBJ2-1; D is perhaps TRBD2 (6 bases). The CDR3 runs to 15 residues. Trimming cost V 4 bases and J 7 bases, with 18 bases left between them. Looked up from germline, CDR1 is SGHRS and CDR2 is YFSETQ. The CDR3: CASSPRTGERNEQFF. The DNA for the CDR3 is TGCGCCAGCAGCCCTCGGACGGGGGAGAGGAATGAGCAGTTCTTC.

The V and J genes are TRBV11-2 and TRBJ2-7; 13 bases match TRBD2. V gave up 4 bases and J gave up 2 bases; unmatched junction bases: 5. The CDR3 is 16 amino acids. The V gene's germline CDR1 is SGHAT and CDR2 FQNNGV. CDR3 in amino acids: CASSSEGLAGTYEQYF. In DNA, the CDR3 is TGTGCCAGCAGCTCAGAGGGACTAGCGGGGACCTACGAGCAGTACTTC.

The CDR3 protein is CASTRDSYPYNEQFF. The CDR3 coding sequence is TGTGCCAGCACCCGGGACAGTTACCCCTACAATGAGCAGTTCTTC. The gene calls are TRBV9 and TRBJ2-1; 7 bases match TRBD1. CDR1 is SGDLS and CDR2 is YYNGEE in the germline V gene. The V segment lost 6 bases and the J segment 2 bases; nucleotides outside the gene matches: 8. This CDR3 comprises 15 residues.

This clonotype was counted at least ten times. The chain employs TRBV11-2 and TRBJ2-7; TRBD1 matches 8 bases. The V and J ends lost 5 bases and 4 bases, in that order; junction bases with no gene match: 4. CDR3 length: 13 residues. Germline CDR1 and CDR2: SGHAT and FQNNGV. CDR3 DNA sequence: TGTGCCAGCAGCCGGGGACAGGAGTACGAGCAGTACTTC. It yields the protein CASSRGQEYEQYF.

The V and J genes are TRBV5-1 and TRBJ1-6, with 8 bases fitting TRBD1. This CDR3 spans 17 amino acids. Looked up from germline, CDR1 is SGHRS and CDR2 is YFSETQ. The junction had 10 bases not matched to a gene; V was cut back by 3 bases and J by 5 bases. CDR3 nucleotides: TGCGCCAGCAGCTCTACCCTACAGGGGGTAAATAATTCACCCCTCCACTTT. It encodes CASSSTLQGVNNSPLHF.

The table lists this clonotype with many counts. V is TRBV30 and J is TRBJ2-1, with a weak D call TRBD2 (6 bases). The CDR3 length is 14 residues. Germline loops: CDR1 GTSNPN, CDR2 SVGIG (reference sequence). V was clipped by 5 bases and J by 3 bases, with 14 bases between them. CDR3 protein: CAWDSSGSYNEQFF. CDR3 DNA sequence: TGTGCCTGGGACAGCTCCGGGAGCTACAATGAGCAGTTCTTC.

This clonotype was seen repeatedly, ten times or more. For the CDR3, the DNA is TGTGCCAGCAGCATACCCCGGAGTCGTAATGAGCAGTTCTTC. Protein sequence: CASSIPRSRNEQFF. The chain carries TRBV11-3 and TRBJ2-1; D is unclear. V lost 5 bases to trimming and J lost 7 bases, with 15 bases between them. The CDR3 has 14 residues. Looked up from germline, CDR1 is SGHNT and CDR2 is YENEEA.

The table lists this clonotype with many counts. The V call is TRBV28, the J call TRBJ2-3; 9 bases line up with TRBD1. The germline CDR1 and CDR2 sequences are MDHEN and SYDVKM. The CDR3 sequence is 15 residues long. Trimming removed 6 bases from V and 3 bases from J; junction bases left unmatched: 7. CDR3 residues: CASRPTGQGTDTQYF. CDR3 nucleotides: TGTGCCAGCAGACCCACGGGACAGGGTACAGATACGCAGTATTTT.

This clonotype has a count of ten or more. The chain couples TRBV3-1 to TRBJ2-7; 10 positions agree with TRBD2. V gave up 4 bases and J gave up 2 bases; unmatched junction bases: 5. Germline V gene lookup returns CDR1 LGHDT and CDR2 YNNKEL (reference sequence). This CDR3 has 15 residues. The CDR3 here is CASSPLAGAAYEQYF. The CDR3 nucleotides read TGTGCCAGCAGCCCTCTAGCGGGAGCAGCCTACGAGCAGTACTTC.

This clonotype was recorded a few times. CDR3 DNA sequence: TGTGCCAGCAGCTTTAGTTACTTGAAGAATAGGGGGGAGCAGTACTTC. This gives the protein CASSFSYLKNRGEQYF. V and J are TRBV5-6 and TRBJ2-7; weak D call: TRBD1 (6 bases). V lost 2 bases to trimming and J lost 7 bases, with 22 bases between them. The CDR3 runs 16 residues. The germline gives CDR1 SGHDT, CDR2 YYEEEE.

This clonotype occurred many times. In nucleotides, the CDR3 is TGTGCCAGCAGTTATAGGGATGAGCAGTTCTTC. Translation: CASSYRDEQFF. The chain couples TRBV6-2 or TRBV6-3 to TRBJ2-1; D call uncertain. Germline-derived CDR1 and CDR2 are MNHEY and SVGEGT. The V and J ends lost 3 bases and 8 bases respectively, with 5 bases between them. CDR3 length: 11 residues.

This clonotype showed up just a few times. The V call is TRBV4-1, the J call TRBJ2-1, with D hard to call. Germline CDR1 reads MGHRA; CDR2 reads YSYEKL. The CDR3 is made up of 14 amino acids. V lost 6 bases and J 3 bases, leaving 12 bases between the germline ends. The CDR3 is CASSPDPIYNEQFF. As DNA, the CDR3 is TGCGCCAGCAGTCCCGATCCGATCTACAATGAGCAGTTCTTC.

This clonotype was recorded many times. CDR3: CASSPPSGGTDTQYF. CDR3 DNA sequence: TGTGCCAGCAGCCCCCCCTCGGGCGGCACAGATACGCAGTATTTT. This sequence joins TRBV11-2 and TRBJ2-3; D unclear. This CDR3 is built from 15 residues. The germline V and J ends were trimmed by 5 bases and 1 base, with 13 bases remaining between them. The germline CDR1 and CDR2 sequences are SGHAT and FQNNGV.

This clonotype was detected ten times or more. The chain is built from TRBV5-1 and TRBJ2-3, with 12 bases that match TRBD2. From germline, CDR1 is SGHRS and CDR2 YFSETQ. V lost 4 bases, J lost 2 bases, and 5 bases stayed unmatched. This CDR3 region has 16 residues. The CDR3 region is CASSELAGGATDTQYF. DNA of the CDR3: TGCGCCAGCAGCGAGCTAGCGGGAGGGGCCACAGATACGCAGTATTTT.

This clonotype was counted ten times or more. The V gene is TRBV20-1, the J gene TRBJ2-7; 7 bases are a match to TRBD1. This CDR3 spans 13 amino acids. The trim removed 4 bases at V and 4 bases at J, leaving 7 bases unmatched. Germline V lookup: CDR1 DFQATT, CDR2 SNEGSKA (reference sequence). The CDR3 nucleotides read TGCAGTGCTACCGGGACAGAGTCTTACGAGCAGTACTTC. Translation gives CSATGTESYEQYF.

The chain joins TRBV20-1 to TRBJ1-6, with D possibly matching TRBD1 (5 bases). This CDR3 region has 14 residues. Trimming removed 5 bases at V and 6 bases at J, with 14 bases between. Germline lookup yields CDR1 DFQATT and CDR2 SNEGSKA (reference sequence). CDR3 loop: CSAPKQALNSPLHF. CDR3 DNA: TGCAGTGCTCCAAAACAGGCGCTTAATTCACCCCTCCACTTT.

The chain carries TRBV20-1 and TRBJ2-7, with 9 bases lining up with TRBD2. V was pared by 6 bases and J by 7 bases, with 16 bases of the junction left unmatched. Germline assignment: CDR1 DFQATT and CDR2 SNEGSKA (reference sequence). CDR3 size: 15 residues. The CDR3 sequence is CSAAAGAGGTVEQYF. For the CDR3, the DNA is TGCAGTGCCGCCGCTGGGGCGGGAGGGACGGTAGAGCAGTACTTC.

This clonotype has ten or more counts. The chain couples TRBV5-1 to TRBJ2-5, with D maybe TRBD1 (5 bases). Trimming removed 3 bases from V and 6 bases from J, with 12 bases in between. Germline CDR1 and CDR2: SGHRS and YFSETQ. The CDR3 consists of 13 residues. The chain's CDR3 is CASSSAGKQTQYF. The CDR3 region has the DNA TGCGCCAGCAGCTCTGCAGGGAAACAGACCCAGTACTTC.

In its sample, this clonotype was seen many times. This sequence joins TRBV18 and TRBJ1-2, with 7 bases that match TRBD1. V lost 8 bases and J lost 6; bases outside the gene matches: 9. The germline V gene has CDR1 KGHSH and CDR2 LQKENI. This CDR3 has 13 residues. The CDR3, as DNA: TGTGCCAGCAGCCCTACAGGGGTGGATGGCTACACCTTC. It is translated as CASSPTGVDGYTF. The full variable domain, in which reference TRBV18 and TRBJ1-2 provide the parts outside the CDR3, is NAGVMQNPRHLVRRRGQEARLRCSPMKGHSHVYWYRQLPEEGLKFMVYLQKENIIDESGMPKERFSAEFPKEGPSILRIQQVVRGDSAAYFCASSPTGVDGYTFGSGTRLTVV.

This clonotype was detected ten times or more. The chain joins TRBV24-1 to TRBJ2-1; possible D gene TRBD1, 6 bases. The CDR3 contains 15 residues. The germline gives CDR1 KGHDR, CDR2 SFDVKD. Trimming pared 4 bases from V and 4 bases from J, leaving 13 bases between. CDR3 coding DNA: TGTGCCACCAGTGACACCCGGGACACTTACAATGAGCAGTTCTTC. This sequence encodes CATSDTRDTYNEQFF.

This clonotype was counted ten times or more. V and J are TRBV12-3 or TRBV12-4 and TRBJ2-3; D tentatively reads TRBD1 or TRBD2 (5 bases each). This CDR3 region has 15 residues. V lost 4 bases and J lost 0, with 11 bases in between. The CDR3 DNA is TGTGCCAGCAGTTCACCAGGGACCAGCACAGATACGCAGTATTTT. Its protein product is CASSSPGTSTDTQYF.

This clonotype was observed at least ten times. The chain uses TRBV6-2 or TRBV6-3 and TRBJ2-1, with TRBD2 identical over 10 bases. This CDR3 is built from 20 residues. Germline values: CDR1 MNHEY, CDR2 SVGEGT. Trimming removed 0 bases from V and 10 bases from J; junction bases left unmatched: 21. CDR3 sequence (DNA): TGTGCCAGCAGTTACTCGACCGGACTAGCGGACCGAGGGGGCCGGCGGGAGCAGTTCTTC. Its protein product is CASSYSTGLADRGGRREQFF.

This clonotype was observed many times. The genes are TRBV7-9 and TRBJ2-1; D may be TRBD1 (6 bases). The CDR3 contains 13 residues. CDR1 and CDR2 from the germline V gene are SEHNR and FQNEAQ (reference sequence). V lost 2 bases and J 8 bases, leaving 10 bases between the germline ends. In DNA form, the CDR3 reads TGTGCCAGCAGCTTAACAGGGCGGGATGAGCAGTTCTTC. Translating it yields CASSLTGRDEQFF.